This T cell receptor beta chain came from a study of cytomegalovirus exposure and HLA in healthy donors. Study conclusions and caveats: Association of fewer than 20,000 TCR beta sequences with HLA alleles was found at 0.05 false discovery rate in a later analysis. An observed cluster of highly shared sequence variants was recorded as a likely sequencing artifact. V- and J-gene trimming in TCR beta was tied to a missense DCLRE1C variant by an analysis performed later.

The PCR was carried out with 60 Vbeta primers and 13 Jbeta primers. Produced via immunoSEQ multiplex PCR; TCRdb's table is partial and in-frame only. The sample lists fewer than 110,000 clones, about 84% occurring once. A word on this clone: The antigen is not known.

V shed 7 bases, J shed 0 bases, and the junction held 11 bases outside the gene matches. The CDR3 extends over 16 amino acids. CDR1 is SGHTA, CDR2 FQGNSA, per germline. This sequence originates from a man in his thirties or forties in good health and CMV-seronegative. V is TRBV7-2 and J is TRBJ1-2; 7 bases agree with TRBD1. Sequenced sample: PBMCs. CDR3 nucleotides: TGTGCCAGCATCCTCAAGGCTGGGACAGCTAACTATGGCTACACCTTC. Protein sequence: CASILKAGTANYGYTF.